Described below is a single TCR beta chain sequence and its context. Antigen specificity is unknown. Between the trimmed V and J ends, which lost 0 bases and 1 base, there was a span of 9 bases. This CDR3 has 15 residues. Germline V gives CDR1 KGHDR, CDR2 SFDVKD. The data belong to a study of CD8 T cells in ankylosing spondylitis. General study results and limits: Reportedly, disease-linked clones are significantly enriched in ankylosing spondylitis patients' matched synovial fluid. A TCR beta motif of roughly eight highly homologous variants seemed to mark ankylosing spondylitis blood.

Using quantitative 5'-RACE with molecular barcodes, the authors made TCR beta libraries. TCRdb re-called the 5' RACE reads with MiXCR, one entry per CDR3 protein. Among some 840,000 distinct CDR3 sequences listed, around 11% were seen once. The rearrangement uses TRBV24-1 and TRBJ2-7; D remains unclear. The sequenced material came from blood, either unsorted or a sorted T cell fraction (not recorded which). The TCR comes from a male donor with ankylosing spondylitis. The CDR3 nucleotides read TGTGCCACCAGTGATTTGGTCGGACCATCCTACGAGCAGTACTTC. It is translated as CATSDLVGPSYEQYF.